The sequence of this T cell receptor (beta chain) was determined in a study of blood T cells in healthy people across ages. Next came a second PCR, run for about 7 to 12 cycles, which used a sample-barcoded 5' primer along with a J-beta primer mix. CDR3-containing paired-end reads numbered at least 2.5 million in each sample. TCRdb independently ran MiXCR on the 5' RACE reads; one entry per CDR3 protein. The sample lists fewer than 900,000 distinct CDR3 sequences, more than 40% occurring once. Germline V gives CDR1 DFQATT, CDR2 SNEGSKA (reference sequence). This CDR3 region has 14 residues. V gave up 8 bases and J gave up 9 bases; unmatched junction bases: 11.

This chain uses TRBV20-1 with TRBJ2-1, with 12 nucleotides matching TRBD2. Material: blood. This TCR came from a woman between 55 and 75 years old in good health. CDR3 sequence reads: CSLLGLAGFGEQFF. The CDR3 DNA reads TGCAGTCTACTAGGACTAGCGGGGTTTGGTGAGCAGTTCTTC.